The next 22 T cell receptor beta chains were all read from a single sample in a study of T-cell memory formation after mild COVID-19. Using its own MiXCR run on the 5' RACE reads, TCRdb lists one record per CDR3 protein. Among about 270,000 distinct CDR3 sequences listed, around 15% were seen once. Material for sequencing was PBMCs or a T cell subset sorted from them (not recorded which). The receptors originated from a man between 18 and 29 years old who had mild COVID-19 (a few samples of this study predate the infection). Cell type and time point are not known.

This sequence joins TRBV12-3 or TRBV12-4 and TRBJ2-3; D is perhaps TRBD2 (8 bases). This CDR3 has 19 amino acids. Trimming pared 1 base from V and 3 bases from J, leaving 23 bases between. CDR3 in amino acids: CASSLGGTAGTSFTDTQYF. Here the CDR3 DNA reads TGTGCCAGCAGTTTAGGGGGGACAGCCGGGACTAGTTTTACAGATACGCAGTATTTT.

This clonotype was found many times. The rearrangement uses TRBV20-1 and TRBJ1-1, with D tentatively TRBD1 (5 bases). The germline V gene has CDR1 DFQATT and CDR2 SNEGSKA (reference sequence). This CDR3 has 15 residues. The V and J ends lost 0 bases and 4 bases respectively, with 15 bases between them. The CDR3 DNA sequence: TGCAGTGCTAGAGAGGGGCCCTGGTGGGGCACTGAAGCTTTCTTT. This gives the protein CSAREGPWWGTEAFF.

The V gene is TRBV12-3 or TRBV12-4, the J gene TRBJ1-5; 10 positions match TRBD1. J was trimmed by 3 bases and V by 6 bases; bases with no gene match: 5. CDR3 length: 15 residues. The CDR3 DNA is TGTGCCAGCAGCCTTGGGACAGGGGACAATCAGCCCCAGCATTTT. Amino acids: CASSLGTGDNQPQHF.

The gene calls are TRBV30 and TRBJ2-5; D remains unclear. Germline lookup yields CDR1 GTSNPN and CDR2 SVGIG (reference sequence). V was shortened by 2 bases and J by 7 bases, with 8 bases between the two germline ends. CDR3 length equals 11 residues. CDR3 in DNA: TGTGCCTGGAGTACCCCAGGGACCCAGTACTTC. As protein: CAWSTPGTQYF.

This clonotype was counted many times. The rearrangement joins TRBV7-2 to TRBJ2-1; D perhaps matches TRBD2 (6 bases). V was trimmed by 5 bases and J by 4 bases, leaving 15 bases between them. CDR3 length: 15 amino acids. Germline CDR1 reads SGHTA; CDR2 reads FQGNSA. The CDR3, as DNA: TGTGCCAGCAGCCGGGACTTCTCGCCTTACAATGAGCAGTTCTTC. Amino acids: CASSRDFSPYNEQFF.

The V gene is TRBV6-6, the J gene TRBJ1-4, with D unclear. This CDR3 is 13 amino acids long. The germline V gene has CDR1 MNHNY and CDR2 SVGAGI (reference sequence). V lost 6 bases, J lost 8 bases, and 13 bases lay in between. CDR3 sequence reads: CASSGGFGEKLFF. CDR3 in DNA: TGTGCCAGCAGCGGCGGGTTTGGAGAAAAACTGTTTTTT.

V usage is TRBV29-1 and J usage is TRBJ2-3, with 7 bases matching TRBD1. The CDR3 contains 16 residues. V dropped 3 bases and J dropped 4; count of bases not matched to a gene: 13. From germline, CDR1 is SQVTM and CDR2 ANQGSEA. DNA for the CDR3: TGCAGCGTTGATGGGACAGCAAGGCCGGACGCAGATACGCAGTATTTT. Amino acids: CSVDGTARPDADTQYF.

CDR3 in amino acids: CASSLEGGLSNQPQHF. The CDR3 nucleotides are TGTGCCAGCAGCTTAGAAGGGGGCCTTAGCAATCAGCCCCAGCATTTT. The rearrangement uses TRBV7-2 and TRBJ1-5; 7 bases agree with TRBD1. The CDR3 spans 16 residues. Germline CDR1 is SGHTA and CDR2 is FQGNSA. V lost 1 base to trimming and J lost 0 bases; unmatched junction nucleotides: 3.

A few counts support this clonotype. The chain recombines TRBV20-1 with TRBJ2-7; possibly TRBD1 for D (5 bases). CDR3 length equals 11 residues. CDR1 and CDR2 (germline): DFQATT, SNEGSKA (reference sequence). The CDR3 sequence is CSLLGRYEQYV. Written as DNA, the CDR3 is TGCAGCCTATTGGGGCGCTACGAGCAGTACGTC.

A few counts support this clonotype. V is TRBV4-3 and J is TRBJ1-2; D remains ambiguous. The CDR3 length is 16 residues. With 0 bases removed from V and 1 base from J, the gap between germline ends came to 12 bases. Germline V gene sequence: CDR1 LGHNA, CDR2 YSLEER. CDR3 region: CASSQERNRYNYGYTF. Here the CDR3 DNA reads TGCGCCAGCAGCCAAGAACGCAACCGCTATAACTATGGCTACACCTTC.

This chain uses TRBV29-1 with TRBJ1-1; perhaps TRBD1 as D (6 bases). The CDR3 sequence is 15 residues long. Per germline, CDR1 SQVTM and CDR2 ANQGSEA. Trimming removed 7 bases at V and 0 bases at J, with 18 bases between. CDR3 DNA: TGCAGCGCTGGGGGGACATCCGGGATGAACACTGAAGCTTTCTTT. Its translation: CSAGGTSGMNTEAFF.

This clonotype has at least ten counts. This chain joins TRBV4-1 and TRBJ2-1, with TRBD1 matching 7 bases. Unmatched junction bases numbered 7, after V lost 2 bases and J lost 6 bases. Germline V CDR1 and CDR2: MGHRA, YSYEKL. The CDR3 has 15 amino acids. CDR3 sequence: CASSQSTGYGNEQFF. CDR3 nucleotide sequence: TGCGCCAGCAGCCAATCGACAGGGTACGGCAATGAGCAGTTCTTC.

In its sample, this clonotype was seen a few times. The genes are TRBV6-6 and TRBJ2-7; D is unclear. The CDR3 covers 14 residues. Trimming shortened V by 5 bases and J by 0 bases, and 11 bases separated the two germline ends. Germline CDR1 and CDR2: MNHNY and SVGAGI (reference sequence). CDR3 bases: TGTGCCAGCAGTCGTAGGACGGTCTCCTACGAGCAGTACTTC. Protein: CASSRRTVSYEQYF.

The DNA for the CDR3 is TGTGCCAGCAGCGCCGGGACTAGCGGGGGCTTACACCAAGAGACCCAGTACTTC. Protein sequence: CASSAGTSGGLHQETQYF. This chain links TRBV5-5 with TRBJ2-5, with 14 bases that match TRBD2. V was pared by 4 bases and J by 0 bases, with 8 bases of the junction left unmatched. Germline lookup yields CDR1 SGHKS and CDR2 YYEKEE (reference sequence). The CDR3 sequence is 18 residues long. Supplemented by reference TRBV5-5 and TRBJ2-5, the full variable domain reads DAGVTQSPTHLIKTRGQQVTLRCSPISGHKSVSWYQQVLGQGPQFIFQYYEKEERGRGNFPDRFSARQFPNYSSELNVNALLLGDSALYLCASSAGTSGGLHQETQYFGPGTRLLVL.

This clonotype was detected only a few times. The CDR3 loop is CASSPGTAEKLFF. The CDR3 coding sequence is TGTGCCAGCAGCCCAGGGACAGCCGAAAAACTGTTTTTT. The genes are TRBV7-2 and TRBJ1-4, with TRBD1 identical over 7 bases. Germline values: CDR1 SGHTA, CDR2 FQGNSA. This CDR3 region has 13 residues. Trimming cost V 5 bases and J 8 bases; bases outside gene matches: 5.

CDR3 coding DNA: TGTGCCAGCAGCGTAGGTCGATCTAGCGGGGGGCCGACAGATACGCAGTATTTT. Protein sequence: CASSVGRSSGGPTDTQYF. The chain employs TRBV9 and TRBJ2-3; 11 positions agree with TRBD2. The junction had 9 bases not matched to a gene; V was cut back by 0 bases and J by 3 bases. The V gene's germline CDR1 is SGDLS and CDR2 YYNGEE. This CDR3 spans 18 amino acids.

V gene TRBV4-3 combines with J gene TRBJ1-2; 7 bases map to TRBD1. Trimming removed 0 bases from V and 9 bases from J; junction bases left unmatched: 19. CDR1 is LGHNA and CDR2 is YSLEER in the germline V gene. The CDR3 loop spans 18 amino acids. CDR3 sequence reads: CASSQDQDRASPHSSYTF. Here the CDR3 DNA reads TGCGCCAGCAGCCAAGATCAAGACAGGGCATCCCCCCATTCCAGCTACACCTTC.

This clonotype has more than one count but fewer than ten. This chain joins TRBV28 and TRBJ2-7; TRBD1 agrees at 8 bases. The germline gives CDR1 MDHEN, CDR2 SYDVKM. J was trimmed by 0 bases and V by 4 bases; bases with no gene match: 5. This CDR3 is built from 15 residues. CDR3: CASSSTGVGSYEQYV. In nucleotides, the CDR3 is TGTGCCAGCAGTTCGACAGGGGTGGGCTCCTACGAGCAGTACGTC.

This clonotype showed up just a few times. V gene TRBV5-1 combines with J gene TRBJ2-7, with D possibly being TRBD2 (6 bases). Looked up from germline, CDR1 is SGHRS and CDR2 is YFSETQ. CDR3 length: 16 amino acids. Trimming took 0 bases from V and 4 from J, leaving 17 bases between them. The CDR3 nucleotides read TGCGCCAGCAGCTTGGAGGGAGGTTGGGTTGGGTACGAGCAGTACTTC. Protein product: CASSLEGGWVGYEQYF.

The chain carries TRBV6-2 or TRBV6-3 and TRBJ2-5; D is tentatively TRBD1 or TRBD2 (5 bases each). Trimming pared 4 bases from V and 2 bases from J, leaving 20 bases between. The V gene's germline CDR1 is MNHEY and CDR2 SVGEGT. The CDR3 covers 17 residues. CDR3 nucleotide sequence: TGTGCCAGCAGTTCCATCCTCCGGGACCCCAGACAAGAGACCCAGTACTTC. Amino acids: CASSSILRDPRQETQYF.

This chain links TRBV12-3 or TRBV12-4 with TRBJ1-2, with a weak D call TRBD1 (6 bases). Trimming removed 2 bases at V and 4 bases at J, with 11 bases between. The CDR3 is made up of 14 amino acids. CDR3: CASSLRGKGYGYTF. The DNA for the CDR3 is TGTGCCAGCAGTTTAAGGGGGAAGGGCTATGGCTACACCTTC.

The CDR3 region is CASSFWGTNTEAFF. In nucleotides, the CDR3 is TGCGCCAGCAGCTTTTGGGGGACTAACACTGAAGCTTTCTTT. The chain recombines TRBV5-1 with TRBJ1-1, with D perhaps TRBD1 (5 bases). CDR1 SGHRS and CDR2 YFSETQ come from the germline V gene. V was shortened by 2 bases and J by 2 bases, with 10 bases between the two germline ends. The CDR3 covers 14 residues. Full variable domain (missing parts from reference TRBV5-1 and TRBJ1-1): KAGVTQTPRYLIKTRGQQVTLSCSPISGHRSVSWYQQTPGQGLQFLFEYFSETQRNKGNFPGRFSGRQFSNSRSEMNVSTLELGDSALYLCASSFWGTNTEAFFGQGTRLTVV.